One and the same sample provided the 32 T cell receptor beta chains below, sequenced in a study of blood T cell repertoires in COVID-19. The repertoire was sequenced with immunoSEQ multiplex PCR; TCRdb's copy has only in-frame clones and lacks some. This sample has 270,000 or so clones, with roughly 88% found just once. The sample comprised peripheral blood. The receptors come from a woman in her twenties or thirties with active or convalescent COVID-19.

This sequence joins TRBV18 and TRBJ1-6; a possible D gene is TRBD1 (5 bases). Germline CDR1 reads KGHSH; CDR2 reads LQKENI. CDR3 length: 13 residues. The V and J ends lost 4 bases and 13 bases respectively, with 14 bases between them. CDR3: CASSQGDFRPLHF. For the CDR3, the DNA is TGTGCCAGCTCACAAGGGGATTTCAGGCCCCTCCACTTT. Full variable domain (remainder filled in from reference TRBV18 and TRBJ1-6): NAGVMQNPRHLVRRRGQEARLRCSPMKGHSHVYWYRQLPEEGLKFMVYLQKENIIDESGMPKERFSAEFPKEGPSILRIQQVVRGDSAAYFCASSQGDFRPLHFGNGTRLTVT.

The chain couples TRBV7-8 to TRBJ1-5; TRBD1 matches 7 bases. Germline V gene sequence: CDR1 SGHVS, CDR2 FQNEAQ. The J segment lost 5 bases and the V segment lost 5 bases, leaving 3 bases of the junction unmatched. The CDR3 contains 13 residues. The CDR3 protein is CASSNDRDQPQHF. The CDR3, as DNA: TGTGCCAGCAGCAATGACAGGGATCAGCCCCAGCATTTT.

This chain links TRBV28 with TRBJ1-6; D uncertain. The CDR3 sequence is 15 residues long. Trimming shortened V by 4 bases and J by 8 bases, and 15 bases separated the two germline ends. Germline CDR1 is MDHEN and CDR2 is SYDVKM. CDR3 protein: CASSSRTPRDSPLHF. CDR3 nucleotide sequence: TGTGCCAGCAGTTCCCGGACTCCCCGGGATTCACCCCTCCACTTT.

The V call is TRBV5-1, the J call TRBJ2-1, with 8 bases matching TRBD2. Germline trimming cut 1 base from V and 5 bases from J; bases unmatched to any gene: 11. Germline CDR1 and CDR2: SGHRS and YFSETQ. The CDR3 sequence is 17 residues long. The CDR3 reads CASSLPWSGGTNNEQFF. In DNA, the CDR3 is TGCGCCAGCAGCTTGCCTTGGAGCGGGGGCACCAACAATGAGCAGTTCTTC.

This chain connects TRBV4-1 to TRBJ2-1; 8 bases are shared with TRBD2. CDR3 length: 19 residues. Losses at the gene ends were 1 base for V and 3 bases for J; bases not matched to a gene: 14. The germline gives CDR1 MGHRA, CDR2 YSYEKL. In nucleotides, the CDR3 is TGCGCCAGCAGCCAAGCATCAGCGGGGGCTACCCACCGCTACAATGAGCAGTTCTTC. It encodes CASSQASAGATHRYNEQFF.

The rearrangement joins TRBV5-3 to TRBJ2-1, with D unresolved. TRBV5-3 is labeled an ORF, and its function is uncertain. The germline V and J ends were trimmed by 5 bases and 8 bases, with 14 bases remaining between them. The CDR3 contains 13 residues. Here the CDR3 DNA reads TGTGCCAGAAGTCTCCCCGGGTTCGATGAGCAGTTCTTC. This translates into CARSLPGFDEQFF.

CDR3 region: CASSPRTANTGELFF. The CDR3 bases are TGTGCCAGCTCACCAAGGACTGCGAACACCGGGGAGCTGTTTTTT. V is TRBV18 and J is TRBJ2-2, with a weak D call TRBD2 (5 bases). Germline CDR1 is KGHSH and CDR2 is LQKENI. CDR3 length: 15 residues. Trimming stripped 2 bases from V and 0 bases from J, with 7 bases between.

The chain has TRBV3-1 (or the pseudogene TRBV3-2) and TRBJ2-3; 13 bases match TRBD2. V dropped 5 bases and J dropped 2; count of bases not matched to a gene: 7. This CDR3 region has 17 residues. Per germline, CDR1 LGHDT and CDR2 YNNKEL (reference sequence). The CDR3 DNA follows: TGTGCCAGCAGCGACAGGACTAGCGGGGGATACACAGATACGCAGTATTTT. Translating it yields CASSDRTSGGYTDTQYF.

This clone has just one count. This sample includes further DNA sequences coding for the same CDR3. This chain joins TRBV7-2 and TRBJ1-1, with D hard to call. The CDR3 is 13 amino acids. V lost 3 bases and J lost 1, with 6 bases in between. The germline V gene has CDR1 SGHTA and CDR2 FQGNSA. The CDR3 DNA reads TGTGCCAGCAGCTTGGGCAGGAACACTGAAGCTTTCTTT. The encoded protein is CASSLGRNTEAFF. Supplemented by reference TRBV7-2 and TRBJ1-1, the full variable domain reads GAGVSQSPSNKVTEKGKDVELRCDPISGHTALYWYRQSLGQGLEFLIYFQGNSAPDKSGLPSDRFSAERTGGSVSTLTIQRTQQEDSAVYLCASSLGRNTEAFFGQGTRLTVV.

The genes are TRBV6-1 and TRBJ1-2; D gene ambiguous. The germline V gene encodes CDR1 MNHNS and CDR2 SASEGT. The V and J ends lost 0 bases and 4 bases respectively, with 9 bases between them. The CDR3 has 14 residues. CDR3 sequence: CASSEALAFYGYTF. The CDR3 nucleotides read TGTGCCAGCAGTGAAGCGCTAGCTTTCTATGGCTACACCTTC.

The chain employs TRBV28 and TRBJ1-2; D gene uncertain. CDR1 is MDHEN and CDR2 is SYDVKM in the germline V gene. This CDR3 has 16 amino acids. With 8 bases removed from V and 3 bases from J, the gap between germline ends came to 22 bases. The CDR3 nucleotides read TGTGCCAGCTCGGGAACCCTCTTTCCCCCCCACTATGGCTACACCTTC. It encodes CASSGTLFPPHYGYTF.

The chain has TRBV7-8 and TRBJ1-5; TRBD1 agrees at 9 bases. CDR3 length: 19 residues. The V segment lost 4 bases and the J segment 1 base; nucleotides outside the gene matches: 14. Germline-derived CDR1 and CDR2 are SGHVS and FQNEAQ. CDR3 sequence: CASSSGPGQGRRSNQPQHF. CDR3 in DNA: TGTGCCAGCAGCTCTGGACCGGGACAGGGTAGAAGGAGCAATCAGCCCCAGCATTTT.

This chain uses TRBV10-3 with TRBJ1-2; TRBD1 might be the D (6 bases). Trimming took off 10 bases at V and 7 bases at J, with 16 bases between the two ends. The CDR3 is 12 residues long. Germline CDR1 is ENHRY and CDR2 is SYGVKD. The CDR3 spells CATAGVDGGYTF. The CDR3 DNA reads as TGTGCCACCGCAGGGGTGGATGGTGGCTACACCTTC.

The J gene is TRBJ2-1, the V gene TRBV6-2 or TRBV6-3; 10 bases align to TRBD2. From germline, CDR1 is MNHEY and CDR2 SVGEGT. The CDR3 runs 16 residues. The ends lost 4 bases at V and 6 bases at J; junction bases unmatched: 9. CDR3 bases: TGTGCCAGCAGTTTGCCTCGGGCTAGCGGGGGCAATGAGCAGTTCTTC. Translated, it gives CASSLPRASGGNEQFF.

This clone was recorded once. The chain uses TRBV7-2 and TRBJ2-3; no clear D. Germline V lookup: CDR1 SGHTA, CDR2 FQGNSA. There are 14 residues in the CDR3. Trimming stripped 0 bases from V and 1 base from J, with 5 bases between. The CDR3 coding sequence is TGTGCCAGCAGCTTAGCGCTAGGCACAGATACGCAGTATTTT. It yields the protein CASSLALGTDTQYF.

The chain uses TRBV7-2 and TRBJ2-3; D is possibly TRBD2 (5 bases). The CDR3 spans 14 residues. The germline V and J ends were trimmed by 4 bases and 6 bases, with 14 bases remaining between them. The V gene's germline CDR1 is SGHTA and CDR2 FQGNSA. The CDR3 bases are TGTGCCAGCAGCTCCAACCATCAGCGGGATACGCAGTATTTT. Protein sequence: CASSSNHQRDTQYF.

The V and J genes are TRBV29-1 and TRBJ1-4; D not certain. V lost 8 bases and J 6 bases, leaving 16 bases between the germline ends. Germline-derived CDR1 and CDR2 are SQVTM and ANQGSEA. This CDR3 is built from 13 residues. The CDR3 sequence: CSFLGVTDEKLFF. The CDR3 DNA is TGCAGCTTCCTGGGAGTTACCGATGAAAAACTGTTTTTT.

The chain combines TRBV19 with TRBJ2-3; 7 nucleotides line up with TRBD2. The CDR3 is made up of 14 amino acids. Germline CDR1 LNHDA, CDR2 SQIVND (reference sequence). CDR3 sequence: CSTWGGAGPDTQYF. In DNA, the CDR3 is TGTTCCACCTGGGGAGGGGCGGGGCCAGATACGCAGTATTTT.

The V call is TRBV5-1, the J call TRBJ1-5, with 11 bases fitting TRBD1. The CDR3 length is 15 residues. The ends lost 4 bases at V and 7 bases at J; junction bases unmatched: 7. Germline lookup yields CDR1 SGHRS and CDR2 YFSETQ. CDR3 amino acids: CASSPTGQGAQPQHF. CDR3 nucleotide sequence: TGCGCCAGCAGCCCTACCGGACAGGGGGCCCAGCCCCAGCATTTT.

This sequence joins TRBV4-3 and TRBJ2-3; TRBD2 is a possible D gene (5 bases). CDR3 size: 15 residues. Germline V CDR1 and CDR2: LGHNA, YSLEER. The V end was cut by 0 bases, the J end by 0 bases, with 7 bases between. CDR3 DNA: TGCGCCAGCAGCCAAGAAGGGAGTAGCACAGATACGCAGTATTTT. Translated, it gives CASSQEGSSTDTQYF.

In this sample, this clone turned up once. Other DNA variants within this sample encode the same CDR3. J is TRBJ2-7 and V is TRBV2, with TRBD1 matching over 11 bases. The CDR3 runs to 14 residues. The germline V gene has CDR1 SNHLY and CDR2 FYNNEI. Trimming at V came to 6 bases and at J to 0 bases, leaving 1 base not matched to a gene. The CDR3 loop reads CASRGTGGSYEQYF. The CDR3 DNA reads TGTGCCAGCAGAGGGACAGGGGGCTCCTACGAGCAGTACTTC.

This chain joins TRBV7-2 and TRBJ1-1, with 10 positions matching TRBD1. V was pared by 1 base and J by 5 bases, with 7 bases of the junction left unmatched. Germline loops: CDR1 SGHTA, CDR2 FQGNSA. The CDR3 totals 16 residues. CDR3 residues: CASSLVGDRGGTEAFF. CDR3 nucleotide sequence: TGTGCCAGCAGCTTAGTAGGGGACAGGGGTGGGACTGAAGCTTTCTTT.

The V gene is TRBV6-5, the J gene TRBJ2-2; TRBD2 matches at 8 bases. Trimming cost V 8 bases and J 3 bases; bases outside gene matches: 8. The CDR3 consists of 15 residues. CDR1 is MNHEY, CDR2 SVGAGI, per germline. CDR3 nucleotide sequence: TGTGCCAGCCAGGGACTAGAACCCTACACCGGGGAGCTGTTTTTT. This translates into CASQGLEPYTGELFF.

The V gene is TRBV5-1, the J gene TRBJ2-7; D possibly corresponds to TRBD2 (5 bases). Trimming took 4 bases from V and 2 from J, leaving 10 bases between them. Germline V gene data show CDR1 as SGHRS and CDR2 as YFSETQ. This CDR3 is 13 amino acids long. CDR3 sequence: CASSRESAYEQYF. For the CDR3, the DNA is TGCGCCAGCAGCAGGGAGAGCGCCTACGAGCAGTACTTC.

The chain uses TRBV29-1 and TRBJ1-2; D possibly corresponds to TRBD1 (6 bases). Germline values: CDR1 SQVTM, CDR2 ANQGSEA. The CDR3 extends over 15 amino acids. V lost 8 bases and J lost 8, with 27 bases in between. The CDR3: CSTIASTGPLGGYTF. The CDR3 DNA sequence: TGCAGCACGATAGCCAGCACAGGGCCCTTGGGGGGCTACACCTTC. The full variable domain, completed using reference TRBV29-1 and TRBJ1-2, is SAVISQKPSRDICQRGTSLTIQCQVDSQVTMMFWYRQQPGQSLTLIATANQGSEATYESGFVIDKFPISRPNLTFSTLTVSNMSPEDSSIYLCSTIASTGPLGGYTFGSGTRLTVV.

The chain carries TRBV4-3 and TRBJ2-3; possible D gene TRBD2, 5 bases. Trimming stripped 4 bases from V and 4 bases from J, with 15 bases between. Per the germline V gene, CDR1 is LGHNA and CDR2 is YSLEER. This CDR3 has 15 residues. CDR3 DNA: TGCGCCAGCAGCCCGGACCCGGGGAGTCCAGATACGCAGTATTTT. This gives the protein CASSPDPGSPDTQYF.

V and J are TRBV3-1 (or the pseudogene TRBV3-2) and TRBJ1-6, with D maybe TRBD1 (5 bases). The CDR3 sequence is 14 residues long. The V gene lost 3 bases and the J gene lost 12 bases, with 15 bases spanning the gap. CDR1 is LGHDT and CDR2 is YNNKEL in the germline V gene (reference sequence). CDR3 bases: TGTGCCAGCAGCCATAGGGGCCCTCTGATACCCCTCCACTTT. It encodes CASSHRGPLIPLHF.

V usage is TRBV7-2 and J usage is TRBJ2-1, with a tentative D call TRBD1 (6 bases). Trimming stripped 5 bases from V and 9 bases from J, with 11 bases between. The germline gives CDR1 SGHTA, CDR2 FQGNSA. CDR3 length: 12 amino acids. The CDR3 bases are TGTGCCAGCAGCACAGGGATGGCTGAGCAGTTCTTC. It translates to CASSTGMAEQFF.

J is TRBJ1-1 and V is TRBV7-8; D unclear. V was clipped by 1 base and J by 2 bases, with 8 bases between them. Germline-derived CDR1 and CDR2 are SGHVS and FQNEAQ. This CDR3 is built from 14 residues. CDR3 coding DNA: TGTGCCAGCAGCTTAGTAGGCGGAAACACTGAAGCTTTCTTT. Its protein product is CASSLVGGNTEAFF.

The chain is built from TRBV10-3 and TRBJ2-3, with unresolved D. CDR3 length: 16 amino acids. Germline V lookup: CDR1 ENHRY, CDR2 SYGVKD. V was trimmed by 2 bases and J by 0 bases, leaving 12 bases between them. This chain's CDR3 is CAISEPIAISTDTQYF. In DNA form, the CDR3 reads TGTGCCATCAGTGAGCCCATCGCTATTAGCACAGATACGCAGTATTTT.

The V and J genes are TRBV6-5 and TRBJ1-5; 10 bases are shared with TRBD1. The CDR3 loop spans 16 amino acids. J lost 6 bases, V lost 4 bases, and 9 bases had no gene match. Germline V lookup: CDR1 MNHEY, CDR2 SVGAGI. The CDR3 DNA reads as TGTGCCAGCAGTTCCGGACAGGGGGTTTTCGGTCAGCCCCAGCATTTT. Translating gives CASSSGQGVFGQPQHF.

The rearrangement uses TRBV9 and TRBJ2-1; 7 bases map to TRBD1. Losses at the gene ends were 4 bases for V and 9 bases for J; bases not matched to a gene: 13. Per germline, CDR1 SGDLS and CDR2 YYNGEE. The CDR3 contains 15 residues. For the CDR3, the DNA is TGTGCCAGCAGCACTCCGGGACAGACCCGAGGTGAGCAGTTCTTC. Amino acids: CASSTPGQTRGEQFF.